Listed here is a single TCR beta chain. The sample belongs to a study of blood T cell repertoires in COVID-19. On the study more broadly: Sites in the United States, Italy and Spain provided acute and convalescent COVID-19 samples. T cells, B-cell-depleted T cells, or PBMCs provided the cDNA or gDNA that served as material.

Per the original data handling: Using reference gene primer amplification, nucleated cell counts were estimated. Data came from immunoSEQ multiplex PCR; TCRdb stores just in-frame clones and leaves some out. From that table come the V and J calls and clone size; the DNA was used to work out D and trimming. The table lists around 200,000 clones, around 82% of them singletons. Specimen: peripheral blood. The origin of this receptor is a man aged 50 to 60 with active or convalescent COVID-19.

The CDR3, as DNA: TGTGCCTGGAGTGTCAGGGGGGCTACGAACACCGGGGAGCTGTTTTTT. Its translation is CAWSVRGATNTGELFF. The chain employs TRBV30 and TRBJ2-2, with TRBD1 as a possible D gene (7 bases). Germline V gene data show CDR1 as GTSNPN and CDR2 as SVGIG (reference sequence). This CDR3 is 16 amino acids long. V was cut by 0 bases and J by 0 bases, with 11 bases left in between.